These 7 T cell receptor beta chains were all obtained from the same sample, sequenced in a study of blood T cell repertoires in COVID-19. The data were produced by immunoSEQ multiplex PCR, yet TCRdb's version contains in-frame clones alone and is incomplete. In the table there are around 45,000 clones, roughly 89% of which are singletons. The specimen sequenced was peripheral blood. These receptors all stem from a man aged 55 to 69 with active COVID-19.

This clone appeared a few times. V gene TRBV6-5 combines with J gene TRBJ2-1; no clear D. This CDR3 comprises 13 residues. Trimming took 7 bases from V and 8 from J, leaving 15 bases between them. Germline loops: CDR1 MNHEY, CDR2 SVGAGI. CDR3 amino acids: CASTPGYSYEQFF. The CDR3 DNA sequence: TGTGCCAGCACCCCAGGCTACAGCTATGAGCAGTTCTTC.

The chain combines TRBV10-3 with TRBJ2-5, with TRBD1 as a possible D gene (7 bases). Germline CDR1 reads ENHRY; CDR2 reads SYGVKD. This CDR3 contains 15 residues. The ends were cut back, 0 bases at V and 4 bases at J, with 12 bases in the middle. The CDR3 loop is CAISESSQGGETQYF. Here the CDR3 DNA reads TGTGCCATCAGTGAGTCCAGTCAGGGGGGAGAGACCCAGTACTTC.

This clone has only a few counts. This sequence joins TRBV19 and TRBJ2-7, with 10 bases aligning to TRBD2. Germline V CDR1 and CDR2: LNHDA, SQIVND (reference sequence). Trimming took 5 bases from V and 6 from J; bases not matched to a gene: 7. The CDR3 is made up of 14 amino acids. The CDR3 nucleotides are TGTGCCAGTAGTGCTGCTAGCGGGAGCCCCGAGCAGTACTTC. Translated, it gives CASSAASGSPEQYF.

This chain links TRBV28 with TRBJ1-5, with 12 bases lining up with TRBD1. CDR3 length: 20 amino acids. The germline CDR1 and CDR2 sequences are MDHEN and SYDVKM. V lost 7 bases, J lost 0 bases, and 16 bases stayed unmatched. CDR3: CASIPGTGGYFFDSNQPQHF. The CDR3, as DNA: TGTGCCAGCATCCCCGGGACAGGGGGCTATTTTTTTGATAGCAATCAGCCCCAGCATTTT.

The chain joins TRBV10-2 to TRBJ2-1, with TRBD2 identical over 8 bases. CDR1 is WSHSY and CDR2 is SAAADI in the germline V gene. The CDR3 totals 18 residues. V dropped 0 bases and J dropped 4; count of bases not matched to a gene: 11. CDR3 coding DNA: TGCGCCAGCAGTGAGTCGGAGTGGGAGCGGGGGCCATACAATGAGCAGTTCTTC. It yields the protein CASSESEWERGPYNEQFF.

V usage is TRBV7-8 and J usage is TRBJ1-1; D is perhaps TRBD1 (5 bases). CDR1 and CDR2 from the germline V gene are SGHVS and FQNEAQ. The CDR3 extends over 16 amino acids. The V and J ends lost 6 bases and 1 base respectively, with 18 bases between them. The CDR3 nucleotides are TGTGCCAGCAGGGGGGGAGCGCAGGGCTGGAACACTGAAGCTTTCTTT. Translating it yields CASRGGAQGWNTEAFF.

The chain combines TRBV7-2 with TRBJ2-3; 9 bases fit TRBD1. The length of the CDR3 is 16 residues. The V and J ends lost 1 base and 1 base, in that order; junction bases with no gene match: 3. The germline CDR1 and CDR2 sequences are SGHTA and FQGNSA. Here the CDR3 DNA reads TGTGCCAGCAGCTTAGTCTGGACAGGGGGCACAGATACGCAGTATTTT. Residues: CASSLVWTGGTDTQYF.